This T cell receptor beta chain came from a study of tumor-infiltrating lymphocytes in primary liver carcinoma. In the study overall: Patients, male and female, were 30 to 69 years old.

Study-level points and caveats: Tumors and blood were compared for top-250-clone fraction, and tumors had the significantly higher value (p = 0.039).

The V segment lost 5 bases and the J segment 5 bases; nucleotides outside the gene matches: 7. This CDR3 has 14 amino acids. CDR1 is MNHEY, CDR2 SVGEGT, per germline. For this clonotype: The antigen is unknown.

TCR beta cDNA came from about 500 ng total RNA, primed with a constant-region primer. Three-round nested multiplex PCR performed with slightly modified ARM-PCR produced the TCR beta libraries. Primers for the first two PCR rounds were TRBV1-TRBV30 forward primers and a C-beta reverse primer (about 9 cycles per round). TCRdb reprocessed the multiplex PCR reads with MiXCR, giving one entry per CDR3 protein. This table has approximately 79,000 distinct CDR3 sequences, 60% to 80% appearing once. It was from 20-30 mg of unsorted bulk tissue that RNA and DNA were co-extracted. Samples came from superior, inferior, lateral poles and tumor centre. Every tumor sample held more than 75% viable tumor cells.

Sequencing was carried out using liver tumor tissue from sampling region 4. The subset is: tumor region T4, right-lateral pole. The genes are TRBV6-2 or TRBV6-3 and TRBJ2-5, with TRBD2 identical over 8 bases. The clonotype comes from a man aged 40-50 years with primary liver carcinoma and hepatitis B virus infection. CDR3 coding DNA: TGTGCCAGCAGTAGTGGGACTAGAATTGAGACCCAGTACTTC. Protein sequence: CASSSGTRIETQYF.